This TCR beta chain was identified during a study of OX40 agonist ivuxolimab in advanced cancers. Study-wide context: Among those treated, three patients had partial responses, one with hepatocellular carcinoma and two with cutaneous melanoma. Findings and caveats of the study: Averaging showed that CD8+ T cells had more expanded clones than CD4+ did.

V was pared by 4 bases and J by 4 bases, with 11 bases between. The CDR3 loop spans 14 amino acids. CDR1 MNHNS and CDR2 SASEGT come from the germline V gene. Produced via immunoSEQ multiplex PCR; TCRdb's table is partial and in-frame only. This sample has roughly 70,000 clones, with 80% to 90% found just once. As concerns this clone: The target antigen is unknown.

Sequencing was performed on CD4+ or CD8+ T cells sorted from blood, taken in a trial of the OX40 agonist ivuxolimab. The chain employs TRBV6-1 and TRBJ2-1, with a weak D call TRBD2 (5 bases). This TCR came from an adult with an advanced solid tumor such as melanoma, head and neck, liver or kidney cancer. As DNA, the CDR3 is TGTGCCAGCAGTGCAGCGGCGACATACAATGAGCAGTTCTTC. Protein: CASSAAATYNEQFF.